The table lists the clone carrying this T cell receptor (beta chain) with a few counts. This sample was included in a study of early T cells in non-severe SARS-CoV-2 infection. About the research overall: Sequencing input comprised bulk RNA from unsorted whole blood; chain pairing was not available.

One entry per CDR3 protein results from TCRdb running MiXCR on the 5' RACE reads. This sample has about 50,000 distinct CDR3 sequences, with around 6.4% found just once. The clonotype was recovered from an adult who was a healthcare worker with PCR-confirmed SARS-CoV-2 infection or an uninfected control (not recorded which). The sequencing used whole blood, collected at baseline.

The CDR3 sequence is CASSHRDWQQDEQFF. In DNA form, the CDR3 reads TGTGCCAGCAGCCACCGGGACTGGCAGCAGGATGAGCAGTTCTTC. The chain couples TRBV9 to TRBJ2-1, with TRBD2 as a possible D gene (6 bases). The V gene's germline CDR1 is SGDLS and CDR2 YYNGEE. V dropped 4 bases and J dropped 8 bases, with 19 bases sitting between them. CDR3 length: 15 amino acids.